The 18 T cell receptor beta chains below come from one sample, sequenced in a study of early T cells in non-severe SARS-CoV-2 infection. TCRdb passed the 5' RACE reads through MiXCR, listing each CDR3 protein once. The table records tens of thousands of distinct CDR3 sequences, about 12% of them present only once. Sequencing was carried out using whole blood. These receptors all come from an adult who was a healthcare worker with PCR-confirmed SARS-CoV-2 infection or an uninfected control (not recorded which).

This chain links TRBV3-1 with TRBJ1-1; D uncertain. CDR1 LGHDT and CDR2 YNNKEL come from the germline V gene (reference sequence). V was trimmed by 3 bases and J by 3 bases, leaving 8 bases between them. This CDR3 has 13 amino acids. As DNA, the CDR3 is TGTGCCAGCAGCCAGGCTAGATACACTGAAGCTTTCTTT. This codes for CASSQARYTEAFF.

This chain uses TRBV12-3 or TRBV12-4 with TRBJ1-1, with 8 bases aligning to TRBD1. V shed 3 bases and J 0 bases; nucleotides not matched to a gene: 6. CDR3 length: 16 residues. CDR3 coding DNA: TGTGCCAGCAGTTTGCGACAGGGGTTGGTGAACACTGAAGCTTTCTTT. Amino acids: CASSLRQGLVNTEAFF.

The CDR3 nucleotides are TGCAGCGTTTCAGCCGGGACAGCGAGCAATCAGCCCCAGCATTTT. Its translation is CSVSAGTASNQPQHF. The gene calls are TRBV29-1 and TRBJ1-5; TRBD1 matches at 7 bases. V was pared by 5 bases and J by 1 base, with 8 bases of the junction left unmatched. The germline gives CDR1 SQVTM, CDR2 ANQGSEA. The CDR3 is 15 amino acids.

The J gene is TRBJ1-1, the V gene TRBV6-5, with 7 bases matching TRBD1. Trimming took 5 bases from V and 3 from J; bases not matched to a gene: 6. The CDR3 sequence is 14 residues long. Germline V gene data show CDR1 as MNHEY and CDR2 as SVGAGI. CDR3 loop: CASSKQGRDTEAFF. For the CDR3, the DNA is TGTGCCAGCAGTAAACAGGGGAGGGACACTGAAGCTTTCTTT.

V gene TRBV11-3 combines with J gene TRBJ1-1, with TRBD1 matching 9 bases. The CDR3 has 13 amino acids. From germline, CDR1 is SGHNT and CDR2 YENEEA. V dropped 6 bases and J dropped 6; count of bases not matched to a gene: 5. The CDR3 reads CASSRDRVSEAFF. The CDR3 DNA sequence: TGTGCCAGCAGTCGGGACAGGGTCTCTGAAGCTTTCTTT.

This clonotype appeared a few times. The rearrangement links TRBV20-1 to TRBJ2-7; tentatively, D is TRBD1 (6 bases). Between the trimmed V and J ends, which lost 6 bases and 1 base, there was a span of 10 bases. The germline CDR1 and CDR2 sequences are DFQATT and SNEGSKA (reference sequence). The CDR3 has 12 residues. In DNA form, the CDR3 reads TGCAGTGCCAGACAGGAATCCTACGAGCAGTACTTC. This codes for CSARQESYEQYF.

This clonotype was detected a few times. V gene TRBV9 combines with J gene TRBJ2-3; tentative D call: TRBD2 (6 bases). There are 14 residues in the CDR3. The V gene lost 4 bases and the J gene lost 4 bases, with 13 bases spanning the gap. Germline assignment: CDR1 SGDLS and CDR2 YYNGEE. The CDR3, as DNA: TGTGCCAGCAGCTTCCGAGTAGCGGCAGATACGCAGTATTTT. Its protein is CASSFRVAADTQYF.

This chain links TRBV20-1 with TRBJ2-7; maybe TRBD1 (6 bases). This CDR3 has 11 amino acids. The V and J ends lost 2 bases and 9 bases respectively, with 11 bases between them. Germline V CDR1 and CDR2: DFQATT, SNEGSKA (reference sequence). The CDR3 here is CSARYEQGQYF. The CDR3 DNA reads as TGCAGTGCTAGATACGAACAGGGGCAGTACTTC.

This clonotype was seen at least ten times. The rearrangement links TRBV27 to TRBJ1-5, with D perhaps TRBD1 (5 bases). Germline V gene sequence: CDR1 MNHEY, CDR2 SMNVEV (reference sequence). The CDR3 totals 15 residues. V was cut by 2 bases and J by 3 bases, with 11 bases left in between. The DNA for the CDR3 is TGTGCCAGCAGTTTAAGGAGGGACTACAATCAGCCCCAGCATTTT. Protein sequence: CASSLRRDYNQPQHF.

This clonotype was seen many times. The chain joins TRBV7-6 to TRBJ1-2; D remains unclear. V was trimmed by 5 bases and J by 2 bases, leaving 6 bases between them. The CDR3 spans 12 residues. Germline CDR1 reads SGHVS; CDR2 reads FNYEAQ. Here the CDR3 DNA reads TGTGCCAGCAGCCTAAACAACTATGGCTACACCTTC. Residues: CASSLNNYGYTF.

In this sample, this clonotype turned up many times. The chain has TRBV7-2 and TRBJ1-5, with D unclear. The CDR3 contains 14 residues. Looked up from germline, CDR1 is SGHTA and CDR2 is FQGNSA. Trimming took off 4 bases at V and 3 bases at J, with 10 bases between the two ends. For the CDR3, the DNA is TGTGCCAGCAGCTCTGACGGACCCAATCAGCCCCAGCATTTT. Translation: CASSSDGPNQPQHF.

This chain links TRBV20-1 with TRBJ2-4, with D tentatively TRBD2 (6 bases). The CDR3 has 13 amino acids. The germline V gene encodes CDR1 DFQATT and CDR2 SNEGSKA (reference sequence). The ends were cut back, 5 bases at V and 0 bases at J, with 8 bases in the middle. CDR3: CSAGGLAKNIQYF. In DNA, the CDR3 is TGCAGTGCTGGGGGACTAGCCAAAAACATTCAGTACTTC.

This clonotype was found a few times. V is TRBV7-3 and J is TRBJ2-1; D may correspond to TRBD1 or TRBD2 (5 bases each). Germline V gene sequence: CDR1 SGHTA, CDR2 FQGTGA. The CDR3 is 16 residues long. The V end was cut by 2 bases, the J end by 5 bases, with 16 bases between. The chain's CDR3 is CASSLRGREKNNEQFF. In DNA, the CDR3 is TGTGCCAGCAGCTTACGGGGCAGGGAAAAAAACAATGAGCAGTTCTTC.

This clonotype has only a few counts. This chain uses TRBV2 with TRBJ1-1; the D is unclear. In germline, CDR1 is SNHLY, CDR2 FYNNEI. The CDR3 is 14 amino acids. The V end was cut by 2 bases, the J end by 6 bases, with 13 bases between. CDR3 in amino acids: CASSEIGGGAEAFF. The CDR3, as DNA: TGTGCCAGCAGTGAAATTGGCGGCGGGGCTGAAGCTTTCTTT.

This clonotype was found a few times. J is TRBJ1-1 and V is TRBV5-1; the D is unclear. V was trimmed by 4 bases and J by 5 bases, leaving 18 bases between them. Germline CDR1 is SGHRS and CDR2 is YFSETQ. The length of the CDR3 is 15 residues. The CDR3 coding sequence is TGCGCCAGCAGCCCGCACCGGGCTGTCGGTACTGAAGCTTTCTTT. Residues: CASSPHRAVGTEAFF. The entire variable domain, with the rest obtained from reference TRBV5-1 and TRBJ1-1, is as follows: KAGVTQTPRYLIKTRGQQVTLSCSPISGHRSVSWYQQTPGQGLQFLFEYFSETQRNKGNFPGRFSGRQFSNSRSEMNVSTLELGDSALYLCASSPHRAVGTEAFFGQGTRLTVV.

This sequence joins TRBV20-1 and TRBJ1-4; TRBD1 is a possible D gene (5 bases). CDR3 length equals 16 residues. Trimming shortened V by 6 bases and J by 3 bases, and 20 bases separated the two germline ends. The V gene's germline CDR1 is DFQATT and CDR2 SNEGSKA (reference sequence). This chain's CDR3 is CSAPRGYSGPNEKLFF. CDR3 nucleotide sequence: TGCAGTGCCCCGAGGGGTTACAGTGGTCCTAATGAAAAACTGTTTTTT.

Many counts were recorded for this clonotype. The chain carries TRBV28 and TRBJ2-1, with a tentative D call TRBD1 (5 bases). CDR1 is MDHEN and CDR2 is SYDVKM in the germline V gene. The V gene lost 3 bases and the J gene lost 2 bases, with 8 bases spanning the gap. This CDR3 spans 14 amino acids. DNA of the CDR3: TGTGCCAGCAGTTTTGGCAGGGCCTACAATGAGCAGTTCTTC. Its protein is CASSFGRAYNEQFF.

The chain joins TRBV28 to TRBJ2-3; D ambiguous. CDR3 size: 12 residues. Between the trimmed V and J ends, which lost 6 bases and 5 bases, there was a span of 9 bases. Per the germline V gene, CDR1 is MDHEN and CDR2 is SYDVKM. CDR3 nucleotides: TGTGCCAGCAGCTTAGGCGTAGATACGCAGTATTTT. Amino acids: CASSLGVDTQYF.